Listed below are T cell receptor beta chains from one sample, sequenced in a study of control samples from healthy donors and cancer patients. Sequenced by immunoSEQ multiplex PCR; TCRdb stores in-frame clones only, minus some. Of about 220,000 clones in the sample, around 94% were seen once. The sequenced sample was blood. These receptor sequences come from a man aged 50 to 60 in good health. Each CDR3 is given without its conserved first and last residue. The order of the fields is V gene, CDR3 protein.

v_gene: TRBV19
CDR3aa: ASSLGLDTDTQY

v_gene: TRBV28
CDR3aa: ASTLQKNSPLH

v_gene: TRBV3-1/TRBV3-2
CDR3aa: ASSQGGTGEAF

v_gene: TRBV6-6
CDR3aa: ASSPGQGMNSPLH

v_gene: TRBV6-5
CDR3aa: ASRAGGGTEAF

v_gene: TRBV21-1
CDR3aa: ASSKAKLAISNQPQH

v_gene: TRBV2
CDR3aa: ASSVTGQRYSGNTIY

v_gene: TRBV27
CDR3aa: ASSPRDRGASGNTIY

v_gene: TRBV5-1
CDR3aa: ASTLGTANTEAF

v_gene: TRBV28
CDR3aa: ASSFQGTVNNEQF

v_gene: TRBV30
CDR3aa: AWSVGGNTGELF

v_gene: TRBV7-6
CDR3aa: ASSLALRQTQY

v_gene: TRBV10-3
CDR3aa: AISERGQGAMYEQF

v_gene: TRBV6-6
CDR3aa: ASSYRGAFTDTQY

v_gene: TRBV9
CDR3aa: ASSLSMNTEAF

v_gene: TRBV13
CDR3aa: ASSLLVSGAKEQF

v_gene: TRBV11-2
CDR3aa: ASSPGQAYSNQPQH

v_gene: TRBV24-1
CDR3aa: ATSDARQGRSPQH

v_gene: TRBV5-1
CDR3aa: ASSSVFSDGRTEAF

v_gene: TRBV7-9
CDR3aa: ASSFGGGSDTQY

v_gene: TRBV6-5
CDR3aa: ASSYTGTTQETQY

v_gene: TRBV12-3/TRBV12-4
CDR3aa: ASSFSFNQPQH

v_gene: TRBV10-1
CDR3aa: ATSLSPTPSTDTQY

v_gene: TRBV19
CDR3aa: ASSARLLLGYT

v_gene: TRBV6-2/TRBV6-3
CDR3aa: ASSYRGGQVAGQPQH

v_gene: TRBV10-2
CDR3aa: ASRGGEGNTEAF

v_gene: TRBV9
CDR3aa: ASSGWTGAPQGYT

v_gene: TRBV5-4
CDR3aa: ASSHETGEGYT

v_gene: TRBV5-1
CDR3aa: ASSLGQGEDGYT

v_gene: TRBV5-1
CDR3aa: ATSGGNTGELF

v_gene: TRBV6-6
CDR3aa: ASVGGPLSNQPQH

v_gene: TRBV6-4
CDR3aa: ASSDSAGLGPQH

v_gene: TRBV3-1/TRBV3-2
CDR3aa: ASSLRGGRVNEQF

v_gene: TRBV5-1
CDR3aa: ASSLAGNSPTYGYT

v_gene: TRBV7-9
CDR3aa: ASSLTGNTGELF

v_gene: TRBV27
CDR3aa: ASRNLGLAGGKSGELF

v_gene: TRBV11-2
CDR3aa: ASSPRGSDSGNTIY

v_gene: TRBV3-1/TRBV3-2
CDR3aa: ASSQGLNTEAF

v_gene: TRBV9
CDR3aa: ASSVGGQPFPYEQY

v_gene: TRBV15
CDR3aa: ATSRDRDSYSGNTIY

v_gene: TRBV4-2
CDR3aa: ASSHPGTGGEQY

v_gene: TRBV28
CDR3aa: ASSLTGRLDGYT

v_gene: TRBV6-5
CDR3aa: ASSYSYGSYGYT

v_gene: TRBV18
CDR3aa: ASSPKETQY

v_gene: TRBV6-2/TRBV6-3
CDR3aa: ASSRTGWDTEAF

v_gene: TRBV4-1
CDR3aa: ASSQDPGKGTEAF

v_gene: TRBV15
CDR3aa: ATSRVDDGYT

v_gene: TRBV4-2
CDR3aa: ASRPYNSGGTNTGELF

v_gene: TRBV18
CDR3aa: ASSPINRDSPLH

v_gene: TRBV12-3/TRBV12-4
CDR3aa: ASSLVTNAEAF

v_gene: TRBV11-2
CDR3aa: ASSLRGLGNTEAF